The 5 T cell receptor beta chains given below trace back to one sample, sequenced in a study of molecular identifiers for immune sequencing clone quantification. One entry per CDR3 protein, called by TCRdb with MiXCR from the PCR reads. The sample holds 400,000 to 600,000 distinct CDR3 sequences, over 20% seen once. Sequences were obtained from naive CD8+ T cells from blood, with Jurkat cell RNA spiked in. Subset given: FACS-sorted CD8+CD4-CCR7+CD45RA+ naive T cells. The receptors shown here come from a human donor in good health. Some libraries in this study had Jurkat cell RNA spiked in.

This clonotype was seen many times. This chain links TRBV9 with TRBJ2-2; 8 nucleotides match TRBD2. V was clipped by 0 bases and J by 6 bases; unmatched bases: 4. This CDR3 is built from 15 residues. The germline gives CDR1 SGDLS, CDR2 YYNGEE. CDR3 residues: CASSVEGTSPGELFF. In DNA form, the CDR3 reads TGTGCCAGCAGCGTAGAAGGGACTAGTCCCGGGGAGCTGTTTTTT.

The rearrangement joins TRBV4-3 to TRBJ2-5, with D tentatively TRBD2 (6 bases). In germline, CDR1 is LGHNA, CDR2 YSLEER. Trimming left V 0 bases short and J 1 base short, with 12 bases between. This CDR3 contains 16 residues. DNA of the CDR3: TGCGCCAGCAGCCAAGATCTGGGAGGACTCCAAGAGACCCAGTACTTC. It codes for CASSQDLGGLQETQYF.

About this clonotype: Possible read error: a much larger clone is one base away. The chain has TRBV4-1 and TRBJ1-4; D is perhaps TRBD1 (5 bases). This CDR3 is built from 15 residues. Germline V gene data show CDR1 as MGHRA and CDR2 as YSYEKL. V was pared by 1 base and J by 6 bases, with 12 bases between. The CDR3 DNA reads as TGCGCCAGCAGCCAAGGTGAGGGGCTGTATGAAAAACTGTTTTTT. Translation: CASSQGEGLYEKLFF.

This clonotype was counted between two and nine times. The genes are TRBV2 and TRBJ2-7; D may be TRBD2 (5 bases). CDR1 and CDR2 from the germline V gene are SNHLY and FYNNEI. V dropped 3 bases and J dropped 2 bases, with 8 bases sitting between them. This CDR3 has 13 residues. CDR3 sequence: CASSDNGAYEQYF. DNA for the CDR3: TGTGCCAGCAGTGATAACGGGGCCTACGAGCAGTACTTC. The full variable domain, rest sourced from reference TRBV2 and TRBJ2-7, is EPEVTQTPSHQVTQMGQEVILRCVPISNHLYFYWYRQILGQKVEFLVSFYNNEISEKSEIFDDQFSVERPDGSNFTLKIRSTKLEDSAMYFCASSDNGAYEQYFGPGTRLTVT.

This clonotype was recorded at least ten times. The chain links TRBV29-1 to TRBJ2-7; D call uncertain. This CDR3 has 13 amino acids. Trimming took 4 bases from V and 1 from J, leaving 11 bases between them. Germline values: CDR1 SQVTM, CDR2 ANQGSEA. DNA of the CDR3: TGCAGCGTTGGGAGCCCGGTATCCTACGAGCAGTACTTC. Its translation is CSVGSPVSYEQYF.